Listed here are 23 T cell receptor beta chains from one sample, sequenced in a study of cytomegalovirus exposure and HLA in healthy donors. This PCR relied on a set of 60 Vbeta primers and 13 Jbeta primers. Method: immunoSEQ multiplex PCR; TCRdb's copy keeps in-frame clones and lacks some. The sample shows fewer than 150,000 clones, about four fifths of them seen only once. The sample comprised PBMCs. The source is a male donor in good health and CMV-seronegative.

This clone was picked up a small number of times. The V gene is TRBV6-5, the J gene TRBJ2-6; unclear D gene. Between the trimmed V and J ends, which lost 6 bases and 1 base, there was a span of 7 bases. Germline lookup yields CDR1 MNHEY and CDR2 SVGAGI. The CDR3 loop spans 14 amino acids. Written as DNA, the CDR3 is TGTGCCAGCAGCGGAGTATCTGGGGCCAACGTCCTGACTTTC. Protein product: CASSGVSGANVLTF.

The chain recombines TRBV2 with TRBJ2-2, with 10 bases fitting TRBD2. CDR1 is SNHLY and CDR2 is FYNNEI in the germline V gene. The junction had 13 bases not matched to a gene; V was cut back by 6 bases and J by 0 bases. The length of the CDR3 is 19 residues. The CDR3 sequence is CASREVSSGRNTNTGELFF. The CDR3 region has the DNA TGTGCCAGCAGGGAGGTCAGTAGCGGGAGGAATACGAACACCGGGGAGCTGTTTTTT.

This rearrangement joins TRBV5-4 to TRBJ2-4; 7 nucleotides match TRBD1. From germline, CDR1 is SGHNT and CDR2 YYREEE (reference sequence). Losses at the gene ends were 4 bases for V and 3 bases for J; bases not matched to a gene: 7. The CDR3 is 15 amino acids. This CDR3 reads CASSAPGGVKNIQYF. The CDR3 coding sequence is TGTGCCAGCAGCGCTCCAGGGGGTGTCAAAAACATTCAGTACTTC.

This sequence joins TRBV30 and TRBJ1-1, with D hard to call. The V gene's germline CDR1 is GTSNPN and CDR2 SVGIG (reference sequence). V was trimmed by 0 bases and J by 10 bases, leaving 15 bases between them. This CDR3 contains 13 residues. CDR3: CAWSVRSPRGAFF. The DNA of the CDR3 is TGTGCCTGGAGTGTAAGGTCACCACGGGGAGCTTTCTTT. Supplemented by reference TRBV30 and TRBJ1-1, the full variable domain reads SQTIHQWPATLVQPVGSPLSLECTVEGTSNPNLYWYRQAAGRGLQLLFYSVGIGQISSEVPQNLSASRPQDRQFILSSKKLLLSDSGFYLCAWSVRSPRGAFFGQGTRLTVV.

V and J are TRBV27 and TRBJ2-3; unclear D gene. Germline V lookup: CDR1 MNHEY, CDR2 SMNVEV (reference sequence). Trimming took off 2 bases at V and 2 bases at J, with 11 bases between the two ends. The CDR3 totals 15 residues. The CDR3: CASSLNLALTDTQYF. As DNA, the CDR3 is TGTGCCAGCAGTTTAAATTTAGCCCTCACAGATACGCAGTATTTT.

The chain employs TRBV6-5 and TRBJ1-2; possibly TRBD1 for D (5 bases). The V end lost 8 bases, the J end lost 0 bases, and 10 bases lay between the germline ends. CDR3 length: 13 residues. Germline values: CDR1 MNHEY, CDR2 SVGAGI. The chain's CDR3 is CASGREPNYGYTF. As DNA, the CDR3 is TGTGCCAGCGGCAGGGAACCTAACTATGGCTACACCTTC.

Remarks on this clone: One end of the junction fails to match germline, which may point to a read error. The CDR3 DNA is TGTCCCAGCAGTGAAGAGGGGCGGGGGTTTCAGCCCCAGCATTTT. It encodes CPSSEEGRGFQPQHF. This chain uses TRBV2 with TRBJ1-5, with D possibly TRBD1 on 5 matching bases. Germline-derived CDR1 and CDR2 are SNHLY and FYNNEI. CDR3 size: 15 residues.

The chain recombines TRBV4-3 with TRBJ2-2, with 9 bases lining up with TRBD1. Germline CDR1 and CDR2: LGHNA and YSLEER. V shed 4 bases and J 1 base; nucleotides not matched to a gene: 7. This CDR3 region has 17 residues. For the CDR3, the DNA is TGCGCCAGCAGCCTAGGGGACAGGGAATTGAACACCGGGGAGCTGTTTTTT. Protein sequence: CASSLGDRELNTGELFF.

This clone was detected a few times. V usage is TRBV15 and J usage is TRBJ1-2; D is unclear. V was trimmed by 0 bases and J by 4 bases, leaving 9 bases between them. CDR3 size: 14 residues. The V gene's germline CDR1 is LNHNV and CDR2 YYDKDF (reference sequence). The CDR3 nucleotides read TGTGCCACCAGCAGAGACGGGTCCCCCTATGGCTACACCTTC. It encodes CATSRDGSPYGYTF.

This clone was seen just once. The gene calls are TRBV7-9 and TRBJ2-7; possible D gene TRBD1, 5 bases. Trimming took off 1 base at V and 3 bases at J, with 7 bases between the two ends. The CDR3 has 13 amino acids. Germline-derived CDR1 and CDR2 are SEHNR and FQNEAQ (reference sequence). CDR3 sequence reads: CASSLEGFYEQYF. CDR3 DNA: TGTGCCAGCAGCTTAGAGGGGTTCTACGAGCAGTACTTC.

For the CDR3, the DNA is TGCGCCAGCAGCCAAGCGCGCGGAAACGAGCAGTTCTTC. As protein: CASSQARGNEQFF. The V call is TRBV4-1, the J call TRBJ2-1, with D uncertain. Germline CDR1 is MGHRA and CDR2 is YSYEKL. The CDR3 is 13 residues long. V gave up 1 base and J gave up 10 bases, with 11 bases separating them.

The chain recombines TRBV30 with TRBJ1-4, with 8 bases matching TRBD1. Germline CDR1 is GTSNPN and CDR2 is SVGIG (reference sequence). The CDR3 has 14 amino acids. Losses at the gene ends were 3 bases for V and 8 bases for J; bases not matched to a gene: 8. CDR3 loop: CAWRSPGTGEKLFF. CDR3 bases: TGTGCCTGGAGGTCGCCAGGGACAGGAGAAAAACTGTTTTTT.

The rearrangement uses TRBV5-1 and TRBJ2-5; 11 positions agree with TRBD2. Looked up from germline, CDR1 is SGHRS and CDR2 is YFSETQ. The V and J ends lost 0 bases and 9 bases, in that order; junction bases with no gene match: 10. CDR3 length equals 16 residues. This CDR3 is CASSLAPSGGPSPQYF. CDR3 bases: TGCGCCAGCAGCTTGGCCCCTAGCGGGGGGCCGTCACCCCAGTACTTC.

The CDR3 spells CASSKSGGEIDTQYF. The CDR3, as DNA: TGTGCCAGCAGCAAGTCAGGGGGAGAAATAGATACGCAGTATTTT. This sequence joins TRBV6-5 and TRBJ2-3; 7 bases fit TRBD1. CDR1 MNHEY and CDR2 SVGAGI come from the germline V gene. V lost 6 bases and J lost 5; bases outside the gene matches: 11. The CDR3 extends over 15 amino acids.

The V and J genes are TRBV4-1 and TRBJ1-1; D may be TRBD1 (5 bases). From germline, CDR1 is MGHRA and CDR2 YSYEKL. The V end was cut by 1 base, the J end by 10 bases, with 13 bases between. The CDR3 runs to 13 residues. CDR3 nucleotide sequence: TGCGCCAGCAGCCAAGTTTCTACAGGAAGAGCTTTCTTT. This gives the protein CASSQVSTGRAFF.

To note about this clone: Sequence at one end of the junction differs from germline and may be a read error. This chain links TRBV30 with TRBJ1-2; D gene uncertain. Per the germline V gene, CDR1 is GTSNPN and CDR2 is SVGIG (reference sequence). This CDR3 has 12 residues. The CDR3 sequence is CAWDNTDYGYPF. As DNA, the CDR3 is TGTGCCTGGGACAACACCGACTATGGCTACCCCTTC.

The chain combines TRBV19 with TRBJ2-3, with TRBD2 matching over 11 bases. The CDR3 is 16 amino acids. Germline assignment: CDR1 LNHDA and CDR2 SQIVND (reference sequence). The trim removed 2 bases at V and 7 bases at J, leaving 8 bases unmatched. The chain's CDR3 is CASSIRLAGGLNTQYF. As DNA, the CDR3 is TGTGCCAGTAGTATACGGCTAGCGGGAGGTTTAAATACGCAGTATTTT. Using reference TRBV19 and TRBJ2-3 for the parts outside the CDR3, the full variable domain is DGGITQSPKYLFRKEGQNVTLSCEQNLNHDAMYWYRQDPGQGLRLIYYSQIVNDFQKGDIAEGYSVSREKKESFPLTVTSAQKNPTAFYLCASSIRLAGGLNTQYFGPGTRLTVL.

The table lists this clone with a few counts. J is TRBJ1-1 and V is TRBV5-1; D gene uncertain. V dropped 1 base and J dropped 1 base, with 8 bases sitting between them. The CDR3 sequence is 14 residues long. Germline CDR1 SGHRS, CDR2 YFSETQ. The CDR3 spells CASSLTATNTEAFF. The CDR3 DNA reads TGCGCCAGCAGCTTGACAGCCACGAACACTGAAGCTTTCTTT. The variable domain in full, with the rest retrieved from reference TRBV5-1 and TRBJ1-1, is KAGVTQTPRYLIKTRGQQVTLSCSPISGHRSVSWYQQTPGQGLQFLFEYFSETQRNKGNFPGRFSGRQFSNSRSEMNVSTLELGDSALYLCASSLTATNTEAFFGQGTRLTVV.

This chain joins TRBV7-3 and TRBJ2-7; the match to TRBD2 covers 8 bases. The CDR3 is 14 residues long. V shed 5 bases, J shed 4 bases, and the junction held 7 bases outside the gene matches. CDR1 and CDR2 from the germline V gene are SGHTA and FQGTGA. The chain's CDR3 is CASSKGGGPYEQYF. The DNA for the CDR3 is TGTGCCAGCAGCAAAGGCGGGGGGCCGTACGAGCAGTACTTC.

The chain combines TRBV20-1 with TRBJ2-7; no reliable D call. The V end lost 6 bases, the J end lost 4 bases, and 10 bases lay between the germline ends. There are 11 residues in the CDR3. Germline V gene data show CDR1 as DFQATT and CDR2 as SNEGSKA (reference sequence). The CDR3 reads CSATQTYEQYF. CDR3 DNA sequence: TGCAGTGCCACGCAGACTTACGAGCAGTACTTC.

V is TRBV7-3 and J is TRBJ1-4, with unresolved D. Looked up from germline, CDR1 is SGHTA and CDR2 is FQGTGA. CDR3 size: 13 residues. The ends were cut back, 1 base at V and 8 bases at J, with 8 bases in the middle. Written as DNA, the CDR3 is TGTGCCAGCAGCTTAAGTGGAGGGGAAAAACTGTTTTTT. Amino acid sequence: CASSLSGGEKLFF.

The V gene is TRBV19, the J gene TRBJ1-1; 8 bases align to TRBD1. Germline V gene sequence: CDR1 LNHDA, CDR2 SQIVND (reference sequence). V lost 1 base and J lost 0; bases outside the gene matches: 7. The CDR3 is 17 amino acids. CDR3 residues: CASSIVLGTGVNTEAFF. The CDR3 bases are TGTGCCAGTAGTATAGTCCTTGGGACAGGAGTGAACACTGAAGCTTTCTTT.

This clone has more than one count but fewer than ten. V and J are TRBV6-6 and TRBJ2-5, with D perhaps TRBD2 (6 bases). The germline CDR1 and CDR2 sequences are MNHNY and SVGAGI (reference sequence). This CDR3 has 13 amino acids. V shed 0 bases and J shed 7 bases, with 9 bases lying between them. As DNA, the CDR3 is TGTGCCAGCAGTTACTCGATCGGGGGGACCCAGTACTTC. Encoded protein: CASSYSIGGTQYF.